The 19 T cell receptor beta chains reported below all come from one sample, sequenced in a study of cytomegalovirus exposure and HLA in healthy donors. PCR primers comprised 60 Vbeta and 13 Jbeta primers. Libraries were prepared by immunoSEQ multiplex PCR; TCRdb keeps only in-frame clonotypes and omits some of them. The sample shows some 150,000 clones, over 60% of them seen only once. Sample: PBMCs. These receptors were collected from a young woman in good health and CMV-seronegative.

This chain connects TRBV4-3 to TRBJ1-5; D gene uncertain. Trimming took off 3 bases at V and 4 bases at J, with 7 bases between the two ends. The CDR3 length is 13 residues. Germline CDR1 LGHNA, CDR2 YSLEER. The CDR3 nucleotides read TGCGCCAGCAGCCAGGGCCCGAATCAGCCCCAGCATTTT. Translated: CASSQGPNQPQHF.

This clone was recorded a few times. The chain uses TRBV5-4 and TRBJ1-3; D uncertain. There are 13 residues in the CDR3. With 1 base removed from V and 4 bases from J, the gap between germline ends came to 6 bases. Germline V gives CDR1 SGHNT, CDR2 YYREEE (reference sequence). CDR3 loop: CASSLQVGNTIYF. CDR3 coding DNA: TGTGCCAGCAGCTTGCAGGTGGGAAACACCATATATTTT.

V is TRBV28 and J is TRBJ1-4; no reliable D call. The CDR3 consists of 15 residues. V was cut by 6 bases and J by 0 bases, with 11 bases left in between. The germline V gene has CDR1 MDHEN and CDR2 SYDVKM. CDR3 DNA: TGTGCCAGCAGCCCCCTCCGAGCAACTAATGAAAAACTGTTTTTT. Translation: CASSPLRATNEKLFF.

This clone was observed a few times. The rearrangement links TRBV19 to TRBJ2-6; TRBD1 agrees at 7 bases. V was clipped by 4 bases and J by 0 bases; unmatched bases: 3. CDR1 and CDR2 from the germline V gene are LNHDA and SQIVND (reference sequence). This CDR3 has 16 residues. The CDR3 sequence is CASSTGQHSGANVLTF. CDR3 nucleotides: TGTGCCAGTAGTACGGGACAGCACTCTGGGGCCAACGTCCTGACTTTC. Full variable domain (rest looked up from reference TRBV19 and TRBJ2-6): DGGITQSPKYLFRKEGQNVTLSCEQNLNHDAMYWYRQDPGQGLRLIYYSQIVNDFQKGDIAEGYSVSREKKESFPLTVTSAQKNPTAFYLCASSTGQHSGANVLTFGAGSRLTVL.

This clone was counted between two and nine times. The chain uses TRBV29-1 and TRBJ2-1, with TRBD2 identical over 10 bases. This CDR3 spans 13 amino acids. Germline-derived CDR1 and CDR2 are SQVTM and ANQGSEA. CDR3 sequence: CTQSGGASNEQFF. The CDR3, as DNA: TGCACCCAAAGCGGGGGGGCCTCAAATGAGCAGTTCTTC.

In its sample, this clone was seen a few times. The V gene is TRBV30, the J gene TRBJ1-6; 7 bases agree with TRBD1. Trimming took 4 bases from V and 5 from J; bases not matched to a gene: 8. The CDR3 runs 15 residues. The germline CDR1 and CDR2 sequences are GTSNPN and SVGIG (reference sequence). The CDR3: CAWTPLTGDNSPLHF. The CDR3 nucleotides read TGTGCCTGGACCCCATTAACAGGGGATAATTCACCCCTCCACTTT.

This clone was counted only a few times. The same CDR3 arises from other DNA sequences in this sample as well. The V and J genes are TRBV19 and TRBJ2-1, with 7 bases matching TRBD2. V dropped 5 bases and J dropped 3; count of bases not matched to a gene: 4. The CDR3 covers 14 residues. Germline V CDR1 and CDR2: LNHDA, SQIVND (reference sequence). CDR3 region: CASSLGGDYNEQFF. The CDR3 DNA reads as TGTGCCAGTAGTTTGGGGGGGGACTACAATGAGCAGTTCTTC.

V is TRBV7-9 and J is TRBJ2-3; D is ambiguous. The V gene lost 3 bases and the J gene lost 5 bases, with 12 bases spanning the gap. Germline V gene sequence: CDR1 SEHNR, CDR2 FQNEAQ (reference sequence). The CDR3 spans 14 residues. CDR3 DNA sequence: TGTGCCAGCAGCTTCGTACCAAGCCAAGATACGCAGTATTTT. Its protein product is CASSFVPSQDTQYF. The entire variable domain, with the rest obtained from reference TRBV7-9 and TRBJ2-3, is as follows: DTGVSQNPRHKITKRGQNVTFRCDPISEHNRLYWYRQTLGQGPEFLTYFQNEAQLEKSRLLSDRFSAERPKGSFSTLEIQRTEQGDSAMYLCASSFVPSQDTQYFGPGTRLTVL.

In this sample, this clone turned up once. The J gene is TRBJ1-1, the V gene TRBV10-3; no clear D gene. The CDR3 covers 13 residues. Deletions cut 6 bases from V and 1 base from J, with 9 bases between. Germline V gives CDR1 ENHRY, CDR2 SYGVKD. CDR3 in amino acids: CAIRANANTEAFF. The DNA for the CDR3 is TGTGCCATCAGAGCGAATGCGAACACTGAAGCTTTCTTT.

This chain uses TRBV4-1 with TRBJ2-3, with 7 bases matching TRBD2. V trimming: 4 bases; J trimming: 2 bases; junction bases outside the gene matches: 3. Per germline, CDR1 MGHRA and CDR2 YSYEKL. The CDR3 extends over 14 amino acids. The CDR3 sequence is CASSPGLHTDTQYF. DNA for the CDR3: TGCGCCAGCAGCCCGGGACTACACACAGATACGCAGTATTTT.

The chain uses TRBV5-1 and TRBJ2-1; TRBD1 matches 10 bases. J gave up 4 bases and V 5 bases, and 6 bases lay outside the gene matches. The CDR3 length is 15 residues. The V gene's germline CDR1 is SGHRS and CDR2 YFSETQ. DNA for the CDR3: TGCGCCAGCAGGACCGGGACAGGGGTGTACAATGAGCAGTTCTTC. Its protein is CASRTGTGVYNEQFF.

V usage is TRBV7-6 and J usage is TRBJ2-1, with 13 bases aligning to TRBD2. Looked up from germline, CDR1 is SGHVS and CDR2 is FNYEAQ. The CDR3 totals 16 residues. The V and J ends lost 2 bases and 9 bases, in that order; junction bases with no gene match: 7. DNA of the CDR3: TGTGCCAGCAGCTTATTGGGACTAGCGGGAAATGGTGAGCAGTTCTTC. It codes for CASSLLGLAGNGEQFF.

This chain joins TRBV6-5 and TRBJ1-1; D remains ambiguous. From germline, CDR1 is MNHEY and CDR2 SVGAGI. The CDR3 has 13 amino acids. The V gene lost 8 bases and the J gene lost 3 bases, with 13 bases spanning the gap. Written as DNA, the CDR3 is TGTGCCAGCGGGAAAACGGAGGACACTGAAGCTTTCTTT. Protein sequence: CASGKTEDTEAFF.

The rearrangement uses TRBV5-1 and TRBJ1-2, with 8 bases aligning to TRBD1. CDR3 length: 14 amino acids. CDR1 is SGHRS, CDR2 YFSETQ, per germline. V lost 2 bases, J lost 7 bases, and 7 bases stayed unmatched. The DNA of the CDR3 is TGCGCCAGCAGCTTTGACAGGGGACCCCGTGGCTACACCTTC. It codes for CASSFDRGPRGYTF. Together with reference TRBV5-1 and TRBJ1-2, the CDR3 gives the full variable domain: KAGVTQTPRYLIKTRGQQVTLSCSPISGHRSVSWYQQTPGQGLQFLFEYFSETQRNKGNFPGRFSGRQFSNSRSEMNVSTLELGDSALYLCASSFDRGPRGYTFGSGTRLTVV.

The chain uses TRBV28 and TRBJ2-1; possibly TRBD1 for D (6 bases). The CDR3 contains 14 residues. Deletions cut 6 bases from V and 4 bases from J, with 13 bases between. In germline, CDR1 is MDHEN, CDR2 SYDVKM. CDR3 in amino acids: CASSSGTLYNEQFF. CDR3 coding DNA: TGTGCCAGCAGCTCCGGGACACTATACAATGAGCAGTTCTTC.

This CDR3 is CASSKTARDTGELFF. Written as DNA, the CDR3 is TGCGCCAGCAGCAAGACAGCCCGGGACACCGGGGAGCTGTTTTTT. The rearrangement links TRBV5-1 to TRBJ2-2; a possible D gene is TRBD1 (5 bases). Trimming cost V 4 bases and J 3 bases, with 13 bases left between them. The CDR3 runs to 15 residues. Germline-derived CDR1 and CDR2 are SGHRS and YFSETQ.

V is TRBV7-9 and J is TRBJ2-2; 9 positions agree with TRBD2. Germline CDR1 SEHNR, CDR2 FQNEAQ (reference sequence). V trimming: 5 bases; J trimming: 3 bases; junction bases outside the gene matches: 16. The CDR3 totals 19 residues. The CDR3 protein is CASSTADLAGYRDTGELFF. The CDR3 nucleotides are TGTGCCAGCAGCACCGCCGATCTAGCGGGATATCGGGACACCGGGGAGCTGTTTTTT. Full variable domain (rest looked up from reference TRBV7-9 and TRBJ2-2): DTGVSQNPRHKITKRGQNVTFRCDPISEHNRLYWYRQTLGQGPEFLTYFQNEAQLEKSRLLSDRFSAERPKGSFSTLEIQRTEQGDSAMYLCASSTADLAGYRDTGELFFGEGSRLTVL.

The genes are TRBV27 and TRBJ1-1, with a possible D match to TRBD1 (6 bases). Trimming took off 8 bases at V and 1 base at J, with 8 bases between the two ends. The CDR3 totals 12 residues. Germline CDR1 reads MNHEY; CDR2 reads SMNVEV (reference sequence). CDR3: CASSTGNTEAFF. CDR3 bases: TGTGCCAGCTCGACAGGGAACACTGAAGCTTTCTTT.

This clone came up a few times. V is TRBV28 and J is TRBJ2-7; D gene unclear. The CDR3 runs 13 residues. Looked up from germline, CDR1 is MDHEN and CDR2 is SYDVKM. Trimming stripped 3 bases from V and 1 base from J, with 7 bases between. CDR3 DNA sequence: TGTGCCAGCAGTTTGAGATCTTCCTACGAGCAGTACTTC. Its protein is CASSLRSSYEQYF.